Detailed here is one TCR beta chain. The antigen is unknown. The table came from immunoSEQ multiplex PCR; TCRdb's copy has only in-frame clones and leaves some out. Seen here are some 80,000 clones, around 87% observed once, and the top ten hold approximately 0.54%. The data originate from a study of OX40 agonist ivuxolimab in advanced cancers. On the study more broadly: At roughly 80% male, the cohort had a mean age of 60 years, ranging from roughly 20 to 90. The study, taken as a whole, reports: There was clonal expansion of CD4+ and CD8+ blood T cells by week 6 at 0.1 to 3.0 mg/kg.

Germline assignment: CDR1 KGHSH and CDR2 LQKENI. The length of the CDR3 is 14 residues. Trimming cost V 6 bases and J 4 bases; bases outside gene matches: 4. This sequence joins TRBV18 and TRBJ2-2, with 8 bases matching TRBD2. The sequencing used CD4+ or CD8+ T cells sorted from blood, collected in a trial of the OX40 agonist ivuxolimab. This sequence was found in an adult with an advanced solid tumor such as melanoma, head and neck, liver or kidney cancer. CDR3 DNA sequence: TGTGCCAGCTCGGGACTAGATGGCACCGGGGAGCTGTTTTTT. It translates to CASSGLDGTGELFF.